The 22 T cell receptor beta chains below were found in one sample sequenced in a study of cytomegalovirus exposure and HLA in healthy donors. This PCR relied on a set of 60 Vbeta primers and 13 Jbeta primers. The assay was immunoSEQ multiplex PCR, and TCRdb's table has in-frame clones only and misses some. The sample consists of about 160,000 clones, approximately 84% of them appearing once. Sequencing input: PBMCs. All receptors derive from a man aged 18 to 30 in good health and CMV-seropositive.

This sequence joins TRBV19 and TRBJ1-2; D is possibly TRBD1 (6 bases). Germline CDR1 and CDR2: LNHDA and SQIVND (reference sequence). The length of the CDR3 is 14 residues. Trimming stripped 7 bases from V and 6 bases from J, with 18 bases between. The CDR3 DNA reads TGTGCCAGTACTCAACCAGGACAGCTTAATGGCTACACCTTC. It codes for CASTQPGQLNGYTF.

The rearrangement uses TRBV4-3 and TRBJ2-1; 11 bases are a match to TRBD2. Germline-derived CDR1 and CDR2 are LGHNA and YSLEER. This CDR3 has 17 amino acids. With 1 base clipped from V and 9 bases from J, the junction kept 11 bases outside the gene matches. The CDR3 is CASSQVKSTSGGGEQFF. The CDR3 DNA reads TGCGCCAGCAGCCAAGTGAAATCTACTAGCGGGGGCGGTGAGCAGTTCTTC.

Notes on this clone: Its ends do not fully match the called genes, so a read error is possible. The gene calls are TRBV27 and TRBJ1-2, with a tentative D call TRBD1 (5 bases). CDR1 and CDR2 (germline): MNHEY, SMNVEV (reference sequence). The CDR3 totals 12 residues. The CDR3 bases are TGTGCCAGCAGTTTATCAGGCAGGGTATTTCGCTTC. Translating it yields CASSLSGRVFRF.

V gene TRBV19 combines with J gene TRBJ2-2; D is uncertain. From germline, CDR1 is LNHDA and CDR2 SQIVND (reference sequence). The CDR3 is 14 residues long. Trimming stripped 2 bases from V and 6 bases from J, with 10 bases between. In nucleotides, the CDR3 is TGTGCCAGTAGTATACTAGACCCCCCCGGGGAGCTGTTTTTT. Protein sequence: CASSILDPPGELFF.

This sequence joins TRBV5-5 and TRBJ2-5, with TRBD1 matching over 7 bases. CDR1 SGHKS and CDR2 YYEKEE come from the germline V gene (reference sequence). The CDR3 is 15 amino acids. Trimming cost V 3 bases and J 2 bases; bases outside gene matches: 7. This CDR3 reads CASSSPYRGQETQYF. CDR3 bases: TGTGCCAGCAGCTCCCCGTACAGGGGTCAAGAGACCCAGTACTTC.

The J gene is TRBJ2-3, the V gene TRBV29-1; 8 nucleotides match TRBD1. Germline-derived CDR1 and CDR2 are SQVTM and ANQGSEA. V lost 7 bases to trimming and J lost 2 bases; unmatched junction nucleotides: 11. CDR3 length: 15 residues. CDR3 in DNA: TGCAGCGGCTGCATCGCGGACAGGGTCACAGATACGCAGTATTTT. Its translation is CSGCIADRVTDTQYF.

The chain recombines TRBV9 with TRBJ2-2, with D maybe TRBD2 (7 bases). Germline values: CDR1 SGDLS, CDR2 YYNGEE. With 0 bases removed from V and 9 bases from J, the gap between germline ends came to 9 bases. This CDR3 has 13 residues. The CDR3 sequence is CASSVGGGRELFF. CDR3 in DNA: TGTGCCAGCAGCGTAGGGGGGGGCAGGGAGCTGTTTTTT.

The V call is TRBV14, the J call TRBJ1-6, with a possible D match to TRBD1 (6 bases). Germline V gene sequence: CDR1 SGHDN, CDR2 FVKESK. Trimming took off 1 base at V and 10 bases at J, with 11 bases between the two ends. The CDR3 runs to 14 residues. The CDR3, as DNA: TGTGCCAGCAGCCAAGTAGGGGGAGACTCACCCCTCCACTTT. It codes for CASSQVGGDSPLHF.

This rearrangement joins TRBV4-3 to TRBJ1-4; D is possibly TRBD1 (6 bases). The CDR3 consists of 14 residues. Germline V gene data show CDR1 as LGHNA and CDR2 as YSLEER. V was pared by 6 bases and J by 7 bases, with 15 bases between. The CDR3 coding sequence is TGCGCCAGCAGAGGACAGTCGGAAACTGAAAAACTGTTTTTT. It yields the protein CASRGQSETEKLFF.

This chain joins TRBV13 and TRBJ1-4; tentatively, D is TRBD1 (6 bases). CDR1 is PRHDT and CDR2 is FYEKMQ in the germline V gene (reference sequence). V lost 5 bases and J lost 4, with 11 bases in between. The CDR3 extends over 14 amino acids. CDR3: CASSRTVNNEKLFF. The CDR3 nucleotides read TGTGCCAGCAGCCGGACAGTCAATAATGAAAAACTGTTTTTT.

The chain uses TRBV5-1 and TRBJ1-4; 7 bases are shared with TRBD1. This CDR3 contains 16 residues. J lost 8 bases, V lost 4 bases, and 14 bases had no gene match. Germline CDR1 and CDR2: SGHRS and YFSETQ. The CDR3 DNA is TGCGCCAGCAGCCTCCTATACAGGGGCGCAGGGGAAAAACTGTTTTTT. Translated: CASSLLYRGAGEKLFF.

The chain combines TRBV5-1 with TRBJ2-7, with 14 bases fitting TRBD2. CDR1 is SGHRS and CDR2 is YFSETQ in the germline V gene. V shed 3 bases, J shed 3 bases, and the junction held 2 bases outside the gene matches. The CDR3 is 15 residues long. CDR3 nucleotide sequence: TGCGCCAGCAGCTCCGGACTAGCGGGGGGCTACGAGCAGTACTTC. Amino acids: CASSSGLAGGYEQYF.

In DNA, the CDR3 is TGTGCCAGCAGCTGGGGGACAGTATCCTCTGGGGCCAACGTCCTGACTTTC. As protein: CASSWGTVSSGANVLTF. This chain links TRBV27 with TRBJ2-6; 7 nucleotides align to TRBD1. CDR1 is MNHEY and CDR2 is SMNVEV in the germline V gene (reference sequence). J gave up 0 bases and V 6 bases, and 8 bases lay outside the gene matches. The CDR3 length is 17 residues. Together with reference TRBV27 and TRBJ2-6, the CDR3 gives the full variable domain: EAQVTQNPRYLITVTGKKLTVTCSQNMNHEYMSWYRQDPGLGLRQIYYSMNVEVTDKGDVPEGYKVSRKEKRNFPLILESPSPNQTSLYFCASSWGTVSSGANVLTFGAGSRLTVL.

The rearrangement uses TRBV19 and TRBJ2-1; D might be TRBD2 (5 bases). The germline gives CDR1 LNHDA, CDR2 SQIVND (reference sequence). Trimming shortened V by 1 base and J by 0 bases, and 10 bases separated the two germline ends. The CDR3 extends over 16 amino acids. The CDR3 nucleotides are TGTGCCAGTAGTATAGTCCTAGGGAGCTCCTACAATGAGCAGTTCTTC. It specifies CASSIVLGSSYNEQFF.

The rearrangement uses TRBV10-3 and TRBJ2-7; no reliable D call. CDR3 length: 11 amino acids. With 3 bases removed from V and 6 bases from J, the gap between germline ends came to 6 bases. Germline CDR1 reads ENHRY; CDR2 reads SYGVKD. The CDR3 is CAISDPGEQYF. The CDR3 coding sequence is TGTGCCATCAGTGACCCGGGCGAGCAGTACTTC.

This clone was observed a few times. The genes are TRBV6-1 and TRBJ2-3, with D perhaps matching TRBD1 (5 bases). The CDR3 consists of 14 residues. Germline V lookup: CDR1 MNHNS, CDR2 SASEGT. Trimming took off 1 base at V and 7 bases at J, with 12 bases between the two ends. CDR3 in amino acids: CASSEEDTAHTQYF. For the CDR3, the DNA is TGTGCCAGCAGTGAAGAGGACACAGCCCATACGCAGTATTTT.

This clone was seen only a few times. This chain connects TRBV9 to TRBJ2-7; 7 positions agree with TRBD2. V shed 0 bases and J 7 bases; nucleotides not matched to a gene: 10. The CDR3 totals 15 residues. Germline V lookup: CDR1 SGDLS, CDR2 YYNGEE. CDR3 sequence reads: CASSVAPSGGGEQYF. For the CDR3, the DNA is TGTGCCAGCAGCGTAGCGCCTAGCGGTGGGGGGGAGCAGTACTTC.

The chain recombines TRBV4-3 with TRBJ2-2, with D tentatively TRBD1 (5 bases). The germline gives CDR1 LGHNA, CDR2 YSLEER. The V end lost 0 bases, the J end lost 4 bases, and 12 bases lay between the germline ends. The CDR3 runs 16 residues. CDR3 sequence reads: CASSQDPPGSTGELFF. In nucleotides, the CDR3 is TGCGCCAGCAGCCAAGATCCGCCAGGGTCCACCGGGGAGCTGTTTTTT.

V gene TRBV5-5 combines with J gene TRBJ1-2, with 10 bases that match TRBD1. This CDR3 has 17 amino acids. J lost 2 bases, V lost 3 bases, and 10 bases had no gene match. CDR1 SGHKS and CDR2 YYEKEE come from the germline V gene (reference sequence). CDR3 sequence reads: CASSSQGQGLDNYGYTF. CDR3 DNA sequence: TGTGCCAGCAGCTCACAGGGACAGGGGTTGGACAACTATGGCTACACCTTC.

This clone was seen once. The rearrangement links TRBV7-8 to TRBJ1-2; a possible D gene is TRBD1 (6 bases). Between the trimmed V and J ends, which lost 5 bases and 4 bases, there was a span of 14 bases. In germline, CDR1 is SGHVS, CDR2 FQNEAQ. CDR3 length: 14 residues. The CDR3 bases are TGTGCCAGCAGCCAGGGGAGGGGTTTCTATGGCTACACCTTC. Translation: CASSQGRGFYGYTF.

The genes are TRBV18 and TRBJ1-2; D is ambiguous. Germline V gene lookup returns CDR1 KGHSH and CDR2 LQKENI. The CDR3 extends over 13 amino acids. V was shortened by 3 bases and J by 7 bases, with 12 bases between the two germline ends. DNA for the CDR3: TGTGCCAGCTCACCGGCTTCTGTGGCTGGCTACACCTTC. Residues: CASSPASVAGYTF.

The chain links TRBV6-5 to TRBJ1-1, with D maybe TRBD1 (6 bases). Germline V lookup: CDR1 MNHEY, CDR2 SVGAGI. V was trimmed by 5 bases and J by 8 bases, leaving 15 bases between them. The length of the CDR3 is 13 residues. The CDR3 bases are TGTGCCAGCAGTGCGACAGGTTTCAAAGAAGCTTTCTTT. Translation gives CASSATGFKEAFF.